This TCR beta chain comes out of a study of CD8+CD57+ T cells in acquired aplastic anemia. For the study at large: Recorded DNA amounts for sorted CD4+ and CD8+ cells had an average of approximately 3 ug.

All patients picked for sequencing had shown, by flow cytometry, an expansion of CD8+CD57+ cells. The patients, all of them, had severe acquired aplastic anemia. The study sampled blood from patients who had received no therapy. This CDR3 spans 17 amino acids. The V end lost 0 bases, the J end lost 0 bases, and 14 bases lay between the germline ends. Germline CDR1 is DFQATT and CDR2 is SNEGSKA (reference sequence). The study's findings and limits: Comparison of patients with controls identified approximately 28 shared CD8+ CDR3 sequences.

The template used for profiling TCR beta VDJ and CDR3 was genomic DNA. TCRdb analysed the reads with MiXCR anew, one entry per CDR3 protein. The profile covers more than 150,000 distinct CDR3 sequences, with 48% appearing a single time and roughly 13% taken by the ten largest. As regards this clonotype: Its specificity is unknown.

The sequencing input was sorted CD4+, CD8+, or CD8+CD57+ T cells (not recorded which) from PBMCs. This sequence was found in a human donor with aplastic anemia. This rearrangement joins TRBV20-1 to TRBJ1-4; D ambiguous. In DNA, the CDR3 is TGCAGTGCTAGAGATGCAGGCAGACAAGCAACTAATGAAAAACTGTTTTTT. Translated: CSARDAGRQATNEKLFF.